The clone carrying this TCR beta chain showed up many times. Its matching antigen is unknown. This entry comes from a study of T cells in Graves' hyperthyroidism and ophthalmopathy. Regarding the study as a whole: Ophthalmopathy was told apart from stable hyperthyroidism by a 13 V-J model. Blood shared most expanded thyroid clonotypes above 0.001.

With 1 base clipped from V and 1 base from J, the junction kept 11 bases outside the gene matches. CDR3 length: 21 amino acids. Germline CDR1 reads SGHNT; CDR2 reads YENEEA. The study enrolled patients aged 18 to 65 with newly diagnosed hyperthyroidism of under 2 months' duration. This blood was taken when hyperthyroidism was first diagnosed, before any ophthalmopathy symptoms existed. Amplification yielded TCR beta CDR3 regions, with RNA transcripts as the source. HTBI primers were employed in a first-round RT-PCR of the TCR CDR3. One entry per CDR3 protein, called by TCRdb with MiXCR from the multiplex PCR reads. This repertoire shows under 400,000 distinct CDR3 sequences, around 16% found once; its top ten account for 25% to 35%.

Material for sequencing was blood. The receptor comes from a young woman with Graves' hyperthyroidism that later progressed to Graves' ophthalmopathy. The genes are TRBV11-3 and TRBJ2-1, with 15 positions matching TRBD2. CDR3 in DNA: TGTGCCAGCAGCTTAGGTATACGTGGACTAGCGGGAGGGATTTCCTACAATGAGCAGTTCTTC. Protein sequence: CASSLGIRGLAGGISYNEQFF. The full variable domain, its missing parts supplied by reference TRBV11-3 and TRBJ2-1, is EAGVVQSPRYKIIEKKQPVAFWCNPISGHNTLYWYLQNLGQGPELLIRYENEEAVDDSQLPKDRFSAERLKGVDSTLKIQPAELGDSAVYLCASSLGIRGLAGGISYNEQFFGPGTRLTVL.